The rows below give T cell receptor beta chains drawn from one sample of a study of cytomegalovirus exposure and HLA in healthy donors. The assay was immunoSEQ multiplex PCR, and TCRdb's table has in-frame clones only and misses some. The sample lists about 200,000 clones; over 60% were seen once. Sequenced sample: PBMCs. The receptors shown here come from a man aged 35 to 55 in good health and CMV-seronegative. The CDR3 runs from the conserved cysteine through the conserved F or W. The D gene is left open where the match is weak. Only part of the rows carry a size: once, few, many, or a class if the clone is expanded.

size	V	D	J	CDR3	DNA
-	TRBV7-9	-	TRBJ2-3	CASSLFPGGADTQYF	TGTGCCAGCAGCTTGTTTCCCGGGGGTGCAGATACGCAGTATTTT
few	TRBV7-8	TRBD2	TRBJ2-7	CASSPRRGESYEQYF	TGTGCCAGCAGCCCCCGGCGGGGGGAGTCCTACGAGCAGTACTTC
-	TRBV27	-	TRBJ1-3	CASSTDRTIGNTIYF	TGTGCCAGCAGTACGGACAGAACCATTGGAAACACCATATATTTT
-	TRBV4-1	-	TRBJ2-1	CASSSGAYNEQFF	TGCGCCAGCAGCTCGGGGGCCTACAATGAGCAGTTCTTC
-	TRBV7-9	TRBD2	TRBJ2-1	CASSQGLAGVPFF	TGTGCCAGCAGCCAGGGACTAGCGGGAGTGCCGTTCTTC
-	TRBV7-8	-	TRBJ2-7	CASRPQGLGSYEQYF	TGTGCCAGCAGGCCTCAGGGGCTAGGCTCCTACGAGCAGTACTTC
-	TRBV6-6	TRBD2	TRBJ2-7	CASRTSGTTHEQYF	TGTGCCAGCAGGACTAGCGGGACAACGCACGAGCAGTACTTC
-	TRBV19	-	TRBJ2-5	CASSSAARKQETQYF	TGTGCCAGTAGCTCGGCAGCGCGAAAACAAGAGACCCAGTACTTC
-	TRBV7-9	-	TRBJ2-3	CASNPKEGRTSTDTQYF	TGTGCCAGCAACCCTAAGGAGGGCAGGACAAGCACAGATACGCAGTATTTT
-	TRBV7-2	TRBD1	TRBJ2-5	CASSLLLGTGGRETQYF	TGTGCCAGCAGCTTGCTACTCGGGACAGGGGGACGAGAGACCCAGTACTTC
-	TRBV19	TRBD1	TRBJ1-4	CATGQGTTNEKLFF	TGTGCCACAGGACAGGGGACAACTAATGAAAAACTGTTTTTT
-	TRBV6-6	TRBD1	TRBJ1-2	CATGQGDYGYTF	TGTGCCACAGGACAGGGCGACTATGGCTACACCTTC
-	TRBV10-1	TRBD2	TRBJ2-7	CASSESARGSSYEQYF	TGCGCCAGCAGTGAGTCGGCGCGGGGGAGCTCCTACGAGCAGTACTTC
once	TRBV27	TRBD2	TRBJ2-7	CASSTLGSSGSREQYF	TGTGCCAGCAGCACCCTCGGATCTAGCGGATCTCGGGAGCAGTACTTC
-	TRBV6-5	TRBD2	TRBJ2-7	CASSNSGGSPYEQYF	TGTGCCAGCAGCAATAGCGGGGGGTCCCCCTACGAGCAGTACTTC
-	TRBV7-9	-	TRBJ1-4	CASSRNGGEDEKLFF	TGTGCCAGCAGCCGGAATGGAGGGGAAGATGAAAAACTGTTTTTT
-	TRBV6-6	TRBD1	TRBJ1-1	CASSYPGQLNTEAFF	TGTGCCAGCAGTTACCCGGGACAGCTGAACACTGAAGCTTTCTTT
-	TRBV19	-	TRBJ2-1	CASSDPGAYNEQFF	TGTGCCAGTTCCGACCCAGGGGCGTACAATGAGCAGTTCTTC
-	TRBV28	-	TRBJ1-1	CASTWTAGGTEAFF	TGTGCCAGCACTTGGACAGCCGGCGGGACTGAAGCTTTCTTT
-	TRBV9	TRBD1	TRBJ1-3	CASTGGSGNTIYF	TGTGCCAGTACAGGGGGCTCTGGAAACACCATATATTTT
few	TRBV5-4	-	TRBJ1-1	CASSFSPGEWGTEAFF	TGTGCCAGCAGCTTTTCACCAGGGGAATGGGGCACTGAAGCTTTCTTT
-	TRBV9	-	TRBJ2-7	CASSDSTGSEQYF	TGTGCCAGCAGCGACTCGACAGGTTCCGAGCAGTACTTC
few	TRBV27	-	TRBJ2-1	CASSSWTLPNEQFF	TGTGCCAGCAGTTCTTGGACTTTACCCAATGAGCAGTTCTTC
-	TRBV9	-	TRBJ2-3	CASSPRVGGAGDTQYF	TGTGCCAGCAGCCCCCGGGTCGGAGGGGCTGGAGATACGCAGTATTTT
-	TRBV10-3	TRBD1	TRBJ1-2	CAISEWDRVKGYTF	TGTGCCATCAGTGAATGGGACAGGGTGAAGGGCTACACCTTC
-	TRBV28	-	TRBJ1-2	CASRRTVNYGYTF	TGTGCCAGCAGACGTACAGTTAACTATGGCTACACCTTC
-	TRBV7-2	-	TRBJ1-2	CASSPGSRYYGYTF	TGTGCCAGCAGTCCAGGGTCGCGCTACTATGGCTACACCTTC
-	TRBV30	-	TRBJ2-1	CAWSAQYNEQFF	TGTGCCTGGAGTGCACAATACAATGAGCAGTTCTTC
once	TRBV27	-	TRBJ2-7	CASSFEGHPSYEQYF	TGTGCCAGCAGTTTTGAGGGACACCCGTCCTACGAGCAGTACTTC
-	TRBV7-3	TRBD1	TRBJ2-3	CASSSGQGTDTQYF	TGTGCCAGCAGCTCGGGACAGGGCACAGATACGCAGTATTTT
-	TRBV27	TRBD2	TRBJ2-1	CASSFYPSGSSEQFF	TGTGCCAGCAGTTTTTATCCTAGCGGGAGTTCTGAGCAGTTCTTC
-	TRBV7-8	TRBD1	TRBJ2-3	CASSSGQGVVTDTQYF	TGTGCCAGCAGCTCGGGACAGGGTGTAGTCACAGATACGCAGTATTTT
-	TRBV7-6	-	TRBJ1-1	CASSKQSQGGTEAFF	TGTGCCAGCAGCAAGCAAAGTCAGGGAGGGACTGAAGCTTTCTTT
-	TRBV19	-	TRBJ2-1	CASSMRSWEPDNEQFF	TGTGCCAGTAGTATGCGAAGCTGGGAGCCAGACAATGAGCAGTTCTTC
-	TRBV15	-	TRBJ1-2	CATSREGAPPDGYTF	TGTGCCACCAGCAGAGAGGGGGCTCCCCCTGATGGCTACACCTTC
few	TRBV11-3	-	TRBJ2-7	CASSLIPGYEQYF	TGTGCCAGCAGCTTAATCCCCGGTTACGAGCAGTACTTC
-	TRBV27	TRBD2	TRBJ2-1	CASSSTSGRYNEQFF	TGTGCCAGCAGTTCTACTAGCGGGCGATACAATGAGCAGTTCTTC
once	TRBV7-9	-	TRBJ2-7	CASSHPGWGNYEQYF	TGTGCCAGCAGTCACCCAGGGTGGGGAAACTACGAGCAGTACTTC
few	TRBV30	-	TRBJ2-7	CAWSDQGTLYEQYF	TGTGCCTGGAGTGACCAGGGGACACTCTACGAGCAGTACTTC